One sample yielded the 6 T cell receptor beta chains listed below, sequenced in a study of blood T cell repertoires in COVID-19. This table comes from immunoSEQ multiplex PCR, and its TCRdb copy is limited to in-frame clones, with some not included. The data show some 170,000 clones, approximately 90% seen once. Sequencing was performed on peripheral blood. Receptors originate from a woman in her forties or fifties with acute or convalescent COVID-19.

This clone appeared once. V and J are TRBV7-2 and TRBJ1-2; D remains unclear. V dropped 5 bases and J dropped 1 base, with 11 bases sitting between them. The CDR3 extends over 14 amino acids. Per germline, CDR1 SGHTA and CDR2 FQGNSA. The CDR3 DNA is TGTGCCAGCAGCCCCACCGGTGTTAACTATGGCTACACCTTC. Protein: CASSPTGVNYGYTF. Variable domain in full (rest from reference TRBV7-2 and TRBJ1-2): GAGVSQSPSNKVTEKGKDVELRCDPISGHTALYWYRQSLGQGLEFLIYFQGNSAPDKSGLPSDRFSAERTGGSVSTLTIQRTQQEDSAVYLCASSPTGVNYGYTFGSGTRLTVV.

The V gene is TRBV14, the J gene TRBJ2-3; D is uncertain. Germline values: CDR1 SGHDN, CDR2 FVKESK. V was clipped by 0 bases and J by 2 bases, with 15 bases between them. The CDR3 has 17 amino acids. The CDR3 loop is CASSQDIRRRFTDTQYF. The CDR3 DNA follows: TGTGCCAGCAGCCAAGATATCCGGAGACGCTTCACAGATACGCAGTATTTT.

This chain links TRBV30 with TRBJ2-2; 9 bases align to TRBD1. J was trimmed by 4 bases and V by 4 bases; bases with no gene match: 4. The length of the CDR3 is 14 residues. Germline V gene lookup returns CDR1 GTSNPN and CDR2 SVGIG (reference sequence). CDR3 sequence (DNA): TGTGCCTGGAACAGGGGGCTGGGCACCGGGGAGCTGTTTTTT. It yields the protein CAWNRGLGTGELFF.

Here the CDR3 reads CASRKGQGDYEQYF. The CDR3 region has the DNA TGTGCCAGCAGAAAGGGACAGGGGGACTACGAGCAGTACTTC. This chain links TRBV2 with TRBJ2-7, with 11 nucleotides matching TRBD1. The junction had 4 bases not matched to a gene; V was cut back by 6 bases and J by 3 bases. Germline V gene data show CDR1 as SNHLY and CDR2 as FYNNEI. The CDR3 has 14 amino acids.

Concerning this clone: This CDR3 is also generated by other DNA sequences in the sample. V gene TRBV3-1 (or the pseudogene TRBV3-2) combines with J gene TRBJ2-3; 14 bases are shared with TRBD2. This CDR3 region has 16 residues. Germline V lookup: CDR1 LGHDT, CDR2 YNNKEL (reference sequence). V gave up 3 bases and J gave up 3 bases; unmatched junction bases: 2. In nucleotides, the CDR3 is TGTGCCAGCAGCCAGAGACTAGCGGGGGGGACAGATACGCAGTATTTT. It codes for CASSQRLAGGTDTQYF.

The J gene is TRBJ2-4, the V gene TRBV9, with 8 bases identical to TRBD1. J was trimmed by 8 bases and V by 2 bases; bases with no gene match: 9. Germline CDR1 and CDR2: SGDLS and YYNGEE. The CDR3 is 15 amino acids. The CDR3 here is CASSVTGGRWDIQYF. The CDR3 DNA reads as TGTGCCAGCAGCGTTACAGGGGGGCGGTGGGACATTCAGTACTTC. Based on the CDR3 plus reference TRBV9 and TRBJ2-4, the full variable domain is DSGVTQTPKHLITATGQRVTLRCSPRSGDLSVYWYQQSLDQGLQFLIQYYNGEERAKGNILERFSAQQFPDLHSELNLSSLELGDSALYFCASSVTGGRWDIQYFGAGTRLSVL.